These 13 T cell receptor beta chains came from one sample sequenced in a study of CD8 T cells in ankylosing spondylitis. Overall study results and limits: Characteristic of ankylosing spondylitis blood, it appeared, was a TCR beta motif comprising several highly homologous variants.

A single record per CDR3 protein comes from TCRdb applying MiXCR to the 5' RACE reads. The data contain roughly 370,000 distinct CDR3 sequences, 20% to 25% of them singletons. The antigens of these receptors remain unknown. The sequenced sample consisted of blood, either unsorted or a sorted T cell fraction (not recorded which). These receptors all stem from a male donor with ankylosing spondylitis.

This chain joins TRBV20-1 and TRBJ2-1, with D hard to call. The CDR3 runs to 11 residues. The germline gives CDR1 DFQATT, CDR2 SNEGSKA (reference sequence). V was pared by 2 bases and J by 8 bases, with 7 bases between. The CDR3 DNA sequence: TGCAGTGCTAGACTATGGGATGAGCAGTTCTTC. Translation: CSARLWDEQFF.

Only a few counts were recorded for this clonotype. The chain uses TRBV6-1 and TRBJ2-3; 8 bases are shared with TRBD2. The CDR3 loop spans 16 amino acids. CDR1 MNHNS and CDR2 SASEGT come from the germline V gene. V shed 8 bases, J shed 0 bases, and the junction held 10 bases outside the gene matches. The CDR3 reads CASGNSGGASTDTQYF. CDR3 bases: TGTGCCAGCGGAAACTCCGGGGGGGCGAGCACAGATACGCAGTATTTT.

V gene TRBV3-1 combines with J gene TRBJ2-3, with unresolved D. This CDR3 has 13 amino acids. Germline values: CDR1 LGHDT, CDR2 YNNKEL (reference sequence). V dropped 4 bases and J dropped 4 bases, with 9 bases sitting between them. CDR3 nucleotides: TGTGCCAGCAGCCCCTCCAACTCAGATACGCAGTATTTT. As protein: CASSPSNSDTQYF.

This clonotype was counted between two and nine times. This chain uses TRBV10-3 with TRBJ2-1; possibly TRBD2 for D (6 bases). Trimming removed 1 base from V and 8 bases from J, with 21 bases in between. Germline assignment: CDR1 ENHRY and CDR2 SYGVKD. There are 17 residues in the CDR3. The CDR3 loop reads CAISELGRSGQGDEQFF. As DNA, the CDR3 is TGTGCCATCAGTGAGTTAGGGAGGAGCGGCCAGGGCGATGAGCAGTTCTTC.

The table lists this clonotype with many counts. The chain uses TRBV12-3 or TRBV12-4 and TRBJ2-3; 11 bases map to TRBD1. The CDR3 length is 15 residues. The ends lost 5 bases at V and 4 bases at J; junction bases unmatched: 5. The CDR3 sequence is CASSPGTGGPDTQYF. CDR3 DNA sequence: TGTGCCAGCAGTCCCGGGACAGGGGGTCCAGATACGCAGTATTTT.

This rearrangement joins TRBV15 to TRBJ2-7, with 7 bases lining up with TRBD2. Germline trimming cut 8 bases from V and 4 bases from J; bases unmatched to any gene: 8. The CDR3 runs 13 residues. Looked up from germline, CDR1 is LNHNV and CDR2 is YYDKDF (reference sequence). CDR3 in DNA: TGTGCCACCCGATGGGAGGGCGCGTACGAGCAGTACTTC. This codes for CATRWEGAYEQYF.

This rearrangement joins TRBV12-3 or TRBV12-4 to TRBJ2-7; D not resolved. Trimming took off 1 base at V and 5 bases at J, with 12 bases between the two ends. This CDR3 contains 14 residues. The CDR3 reads CASSLGTLRDEQYF. CDR3 sequence (DNA): TGTGCCAGCAGTTTAGGGACCCTAAGGGACGAGCAGTACTTC.

The chain joins TRBV27 to TRBJ2-2; 7 bases align to TRBD1. Looked up from germline, CDR1 is MNHEY and CDR2 is SMNVEV (reference sequence). CDR3 length: 17 amino acids. The V gene end was trimmed by 3 bases and the J gene end by 6 bases; junction bases not matched to a gene: 13. The CDR3 bases are TGTGCCAGCAGTTTGGACTTTCTGACAGGGATTTCCGGGGAGCTGTTTTTT. Residues: CASSLDFLTGISGELFF.

J is TRBJ2-7 and V is TRBV5-1; no firm D call. Deletions cut 4 bases from V and 0 bases from J, with 11 bases between. The CDR3 length is 14 residues. Germline-derived CDR1 and CDR2 are SGHRS and YFSETQ. Here the CDR3 reads CASSVGGYSYEQYF. The CDR3 nucleotides read TGCGCCAGCAGCGTAGGCGGATACTCCTACGAGCAGTACTTC.

The chain couples TRBV20-1 to TRBJ2-1; 12 bases match TRBD2. This CDR3 spans 16 amino acids. The trim removed 2 bases at V and 4 bases at J, leaving 6 bases unmatched. Germline-derived CDR1 and CDR2 are DFQATT and SNEGSKA (reference sequence). This chain's CDR3 is CSARSRLAGVYNEQFF. As DNA, the CDR3 is TGCAGTGCTAGATCCCGACTAGCGGGAGTTTACAATGAGCAGTTCTTC.

This chain uses TRBV5-1 with TRBJ1-1; D remains unclear. This CDR3 has 14 amino acids. CDR1 SGHRS and CDR2 YFSETQ come from the germline V gene. The V and J ends lost 0 bases and 0 bases respectively, with 6 bases between them. The CDR3 region is CASSLVGMNTEAFF. The CDR3 region has the DNA TGCGCCAGCAGCTTGGTAGGCATGAACACTGAAGCTTTCTTT.

This clonotype appeared a few times. The chain employs TRBV5-5 and TRBJ2-1; 7 bases align to TRBD1. The V gene end was trimmed by 4 bases and the J gene end by 7 bases; junction bases not matched to a gene: 5. CDR1 is SGHKS, CDR2 YYEKEE, per germline (reference sequence). CDR3 length: 13 amino acids. The CDR3 reads CASSVRGRNEQFF. The CDR3 region has the DNA TGTGCCAGCAGCGTAAGGGGGCGGAATGAGCAGTTCTTC.

The chain is built from TRBV12-3 or TRBV12-4 and TRBJ1-5, with D hard to call. This CDR3 has 13 amino acids. Trimming left V 4 bases short and J 4 bases short, with 8 bases between. The CDR3 is CASSSTPNQPQHF. DNA of the CDR3: TGTGCCAGCAGTTCGACTCCGAATCAGCCCCAGCATTTT.